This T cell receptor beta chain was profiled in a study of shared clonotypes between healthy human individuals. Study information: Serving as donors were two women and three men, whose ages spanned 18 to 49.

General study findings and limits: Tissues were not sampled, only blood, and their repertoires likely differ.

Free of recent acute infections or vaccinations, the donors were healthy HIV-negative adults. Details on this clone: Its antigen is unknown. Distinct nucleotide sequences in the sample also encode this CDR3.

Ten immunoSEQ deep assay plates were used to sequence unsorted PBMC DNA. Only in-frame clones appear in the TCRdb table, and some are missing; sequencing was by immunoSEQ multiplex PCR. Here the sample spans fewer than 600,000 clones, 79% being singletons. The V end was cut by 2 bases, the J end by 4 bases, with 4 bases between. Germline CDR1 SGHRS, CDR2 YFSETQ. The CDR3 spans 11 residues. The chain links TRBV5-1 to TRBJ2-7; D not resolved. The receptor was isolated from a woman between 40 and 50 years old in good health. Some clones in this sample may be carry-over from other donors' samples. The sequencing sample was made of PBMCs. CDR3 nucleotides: TGCGCCAGCAGCTTCGGATACGAGCAGTACTTC. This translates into CASSFGYEQYF.